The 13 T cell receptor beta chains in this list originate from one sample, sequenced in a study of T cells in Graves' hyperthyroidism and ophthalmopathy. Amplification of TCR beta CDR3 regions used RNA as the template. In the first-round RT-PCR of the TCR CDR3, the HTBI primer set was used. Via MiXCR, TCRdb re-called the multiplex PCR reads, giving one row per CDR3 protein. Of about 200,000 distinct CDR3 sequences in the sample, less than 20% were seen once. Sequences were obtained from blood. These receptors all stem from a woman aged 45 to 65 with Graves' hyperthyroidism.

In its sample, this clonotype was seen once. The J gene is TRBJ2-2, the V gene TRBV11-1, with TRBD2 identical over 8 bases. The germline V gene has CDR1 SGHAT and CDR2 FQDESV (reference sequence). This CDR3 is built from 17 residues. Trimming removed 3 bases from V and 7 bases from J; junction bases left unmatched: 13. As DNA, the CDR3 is TGTGCCAGCAGCTTGAGGCTAGCGGGCCTCGGGAACGGGGAGCTGTTTTTT. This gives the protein CASSLRLAGLGNGELFF.

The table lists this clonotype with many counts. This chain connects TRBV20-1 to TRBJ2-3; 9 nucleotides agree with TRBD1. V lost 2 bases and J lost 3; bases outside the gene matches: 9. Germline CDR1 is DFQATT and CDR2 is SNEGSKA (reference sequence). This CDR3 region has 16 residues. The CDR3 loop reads CSARTGQGKGTDTQYF. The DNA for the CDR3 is TGCAGTGCTAGAACGGGACAGGGTAAGGGGACAGATACGCAGTATTTT.

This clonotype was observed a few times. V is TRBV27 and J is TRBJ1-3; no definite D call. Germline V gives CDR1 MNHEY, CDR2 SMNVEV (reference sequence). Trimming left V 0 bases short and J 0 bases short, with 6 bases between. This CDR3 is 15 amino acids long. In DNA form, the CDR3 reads TGTGCCAGCAGTTTATCGACAAACTCTGGAAACACCATATATTTT. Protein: CASSLSTNSGNTIYF.

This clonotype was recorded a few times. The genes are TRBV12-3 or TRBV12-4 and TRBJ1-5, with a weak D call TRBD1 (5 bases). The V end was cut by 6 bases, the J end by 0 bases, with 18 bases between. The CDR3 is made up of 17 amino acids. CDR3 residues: CASSPIPGGYSNQPQHF. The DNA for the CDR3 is TGTGCCAGCAGCCCGATCCCCGGGGGATATAGCAATCAGCCCCAGCATTTT.

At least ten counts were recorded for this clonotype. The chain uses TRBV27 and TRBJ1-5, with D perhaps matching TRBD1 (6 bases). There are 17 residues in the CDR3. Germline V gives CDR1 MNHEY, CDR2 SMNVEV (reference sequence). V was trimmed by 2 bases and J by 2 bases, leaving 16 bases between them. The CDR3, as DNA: TGTGCCAGCAGTTTAAACCCCACAGGGAGCGGCAATCAGCCCCAGCATTTT. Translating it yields CASSLNPTGSGNQPQHF.

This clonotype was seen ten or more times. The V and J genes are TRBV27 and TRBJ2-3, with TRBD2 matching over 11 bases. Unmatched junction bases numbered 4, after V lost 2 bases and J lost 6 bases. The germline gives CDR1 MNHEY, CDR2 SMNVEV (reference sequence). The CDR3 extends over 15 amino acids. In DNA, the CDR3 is TGTGCCAGCAGTTTAATGCTAGCGGGAGGTGATACGCAGTATTTT. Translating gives CASSLMLAGGDTQYF.

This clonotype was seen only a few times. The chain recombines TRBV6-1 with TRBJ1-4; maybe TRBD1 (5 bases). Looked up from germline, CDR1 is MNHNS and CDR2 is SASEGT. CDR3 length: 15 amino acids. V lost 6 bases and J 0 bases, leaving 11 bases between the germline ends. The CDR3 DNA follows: TGTGCCAGCAGGCTGACAGCCGCAACTAATGAAAAACTGTTTTTT. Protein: CASRLTAATNEKLFF.

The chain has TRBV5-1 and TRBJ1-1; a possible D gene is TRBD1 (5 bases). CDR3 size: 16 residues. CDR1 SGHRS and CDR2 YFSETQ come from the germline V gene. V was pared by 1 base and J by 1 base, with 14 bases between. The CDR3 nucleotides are TGCGCCAGCAGCTTGAGACCCACAGGACAGAACACTGAAGCTTTCTTT. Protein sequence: CASSLRPTGQNTEAFF. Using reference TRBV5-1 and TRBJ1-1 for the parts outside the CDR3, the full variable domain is KAGVTQTPRYLIKTRGQQVTLSCSPISGHRSVSWYQQTPGQGLQFLFEYFSETQRNKGNFPGRFSGRQFSNSRSEMNVSTLELGDSALYLCASSLRPTGQNTEAFFGQGTRLTVV.

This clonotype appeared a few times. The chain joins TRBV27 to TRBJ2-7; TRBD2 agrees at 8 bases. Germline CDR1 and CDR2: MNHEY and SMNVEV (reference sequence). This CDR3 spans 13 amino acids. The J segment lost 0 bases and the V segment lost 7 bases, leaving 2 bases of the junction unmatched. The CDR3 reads CASKGTSSYEQYF. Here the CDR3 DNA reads TGTGCCAGCAAAGGGACTAGCTCCTACGAGCAGTACTTC.

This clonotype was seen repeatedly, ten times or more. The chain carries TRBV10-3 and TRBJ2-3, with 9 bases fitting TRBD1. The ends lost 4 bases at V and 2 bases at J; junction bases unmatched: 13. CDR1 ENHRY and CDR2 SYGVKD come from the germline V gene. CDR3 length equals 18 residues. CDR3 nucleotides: TGTGCCATCAGTGTCCTACCTCCGGGACAGGGTTTCACAGATACGCAGTATTTT. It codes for CAISVLPPGQGFTDTQYF.

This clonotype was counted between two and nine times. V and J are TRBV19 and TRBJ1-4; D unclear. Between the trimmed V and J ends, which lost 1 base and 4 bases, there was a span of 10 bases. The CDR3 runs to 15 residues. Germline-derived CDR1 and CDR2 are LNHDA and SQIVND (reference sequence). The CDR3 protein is CASSIVGSRNEKLFF. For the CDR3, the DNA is TGTGCCAGTAGTATAGTGGGCAGCCGTAATGAAAAACTGTTTTTT.

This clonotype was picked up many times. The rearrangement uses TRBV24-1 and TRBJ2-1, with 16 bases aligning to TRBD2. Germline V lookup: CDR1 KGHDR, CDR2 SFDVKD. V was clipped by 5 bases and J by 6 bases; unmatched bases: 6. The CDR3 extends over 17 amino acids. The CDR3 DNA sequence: TGTGCCACCAGTGGACGGGGACTAGCGGGAGGGATCAATGAGCAGTTCTTC. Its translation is CATSGRGLAGGINEQFF.

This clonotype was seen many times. The CDR3 DNA is TGTGCCAGCAGCAGAAACAGGGGGCCCCAGCGAAACACTGAAGCTTTCTTT. It encodes CASSRNRGPQRNTEAFF. V usage is TRBV7-9 and J usage is TRBJ1-1, with 9 bases identical to TRBD1. After removal of 5 bases from V and 2 bases from J, the junction contained 12 bases not matched to a gene. Germline CDR1 is SEHNR and CDR2 is FQNEAQ (reference sequence). This CDR3 has 17 amino acids. The variable domain in full, with the rest retrieved from reference TRBV7-9 and TRBJ1-1, is DTGVSQNPRHKITKRGQNVTFRCDPISEHNRLYWYRQTLGQGPEFLTYFQNEAQLEKSRLLSDRFSAERPKGSFSTLEIQRTEQGDSAMYLCASSRNRGPQRNTEAFFGQGTRLTVV.